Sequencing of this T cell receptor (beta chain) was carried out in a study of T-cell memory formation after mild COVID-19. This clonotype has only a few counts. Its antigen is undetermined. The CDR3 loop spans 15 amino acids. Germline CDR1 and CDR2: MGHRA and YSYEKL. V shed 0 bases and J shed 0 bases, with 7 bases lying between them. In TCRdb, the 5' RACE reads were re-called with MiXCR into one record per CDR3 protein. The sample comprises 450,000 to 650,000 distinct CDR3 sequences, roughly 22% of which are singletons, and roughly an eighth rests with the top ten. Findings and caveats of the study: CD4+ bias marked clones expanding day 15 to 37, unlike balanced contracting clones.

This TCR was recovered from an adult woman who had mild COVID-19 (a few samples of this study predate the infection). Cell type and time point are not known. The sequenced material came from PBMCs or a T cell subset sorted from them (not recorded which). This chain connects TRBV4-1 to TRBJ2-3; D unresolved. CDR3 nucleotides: TGCGCCAGCAGCCAAGAGATGAGGAGCACAGATACGCAGTATTTT. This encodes CASSQEMRSTDTQYF.